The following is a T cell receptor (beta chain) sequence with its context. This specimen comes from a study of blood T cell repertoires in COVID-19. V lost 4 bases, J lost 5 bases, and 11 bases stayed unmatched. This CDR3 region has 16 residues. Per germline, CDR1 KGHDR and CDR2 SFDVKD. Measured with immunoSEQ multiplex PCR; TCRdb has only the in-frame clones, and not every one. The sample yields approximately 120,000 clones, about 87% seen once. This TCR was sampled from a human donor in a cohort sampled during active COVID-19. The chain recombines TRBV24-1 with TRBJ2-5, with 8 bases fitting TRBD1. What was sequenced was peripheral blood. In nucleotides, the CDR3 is TGTGCCACCAGTGACCCGTCCGGGACAGGATGGGAGACCCAGTACTTC. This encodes CATSDPSGTGWETQYF.